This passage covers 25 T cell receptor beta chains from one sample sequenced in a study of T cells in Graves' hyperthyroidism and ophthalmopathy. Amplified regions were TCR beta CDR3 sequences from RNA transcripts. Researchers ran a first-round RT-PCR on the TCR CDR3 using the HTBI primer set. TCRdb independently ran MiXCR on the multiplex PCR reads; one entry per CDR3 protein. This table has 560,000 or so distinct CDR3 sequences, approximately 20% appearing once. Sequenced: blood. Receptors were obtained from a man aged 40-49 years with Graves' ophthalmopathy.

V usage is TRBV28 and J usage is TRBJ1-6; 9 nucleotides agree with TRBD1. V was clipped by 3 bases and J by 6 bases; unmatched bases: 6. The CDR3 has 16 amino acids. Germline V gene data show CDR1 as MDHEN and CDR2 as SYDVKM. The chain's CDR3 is CASSFPTGGSNSPLHF. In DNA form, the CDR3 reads TGTGCCAGCAGTTTCCCGACAGGGGGAAGTAATTCACCCCTCCACTTT.

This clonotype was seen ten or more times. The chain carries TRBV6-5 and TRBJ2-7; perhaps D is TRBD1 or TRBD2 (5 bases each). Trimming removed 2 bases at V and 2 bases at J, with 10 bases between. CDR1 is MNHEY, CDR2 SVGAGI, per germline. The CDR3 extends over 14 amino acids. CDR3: CASSYAGGPYEQYF. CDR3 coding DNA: TGTGCCAGCAGTTACGCTGGGGGTCCCTACGAGCAGTACTTC.

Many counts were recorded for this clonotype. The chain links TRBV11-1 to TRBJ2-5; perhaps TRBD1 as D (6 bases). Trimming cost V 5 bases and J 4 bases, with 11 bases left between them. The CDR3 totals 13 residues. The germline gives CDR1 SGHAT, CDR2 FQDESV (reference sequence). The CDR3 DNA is TGTGCCAGCAGCCAGGGACATACAGAGACCCAGTACTTC. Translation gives CASSQGHTETQYF.

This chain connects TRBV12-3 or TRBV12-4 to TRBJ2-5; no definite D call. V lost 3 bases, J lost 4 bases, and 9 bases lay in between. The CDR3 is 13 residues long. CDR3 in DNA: TGTGCCAGCAGTTTCTTTCAGGTAGAGACCCAGTACTTC. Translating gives CASSFFQVETQYF.

CDR3 nucleotides: TGTGCCAGCAGTGAATTGGGGGACAGGGATTTCGGTGAGCAGTTCTTC. It codes for CASSELGDRDFGEQFF. The chain recombines TRBV25-1 with TRBJ2-1, with 9 bases lining up with TRBD1. The trim removed 1 base at V and 9 bases at J, leaving 10 bases unmatched. CDR3 length: 16 amino acids. Germline V CDR1 and CDR2: MGHDK, SYGVNS.

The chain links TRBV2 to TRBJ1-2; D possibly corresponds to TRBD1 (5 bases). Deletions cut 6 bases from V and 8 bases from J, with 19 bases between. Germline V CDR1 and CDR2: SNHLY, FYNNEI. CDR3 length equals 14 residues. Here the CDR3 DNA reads TGTGCCAGCAGGGGGGGGACCCCCGGAAGGGGCTACACCTTC. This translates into CASRGGTPGRGYTF.

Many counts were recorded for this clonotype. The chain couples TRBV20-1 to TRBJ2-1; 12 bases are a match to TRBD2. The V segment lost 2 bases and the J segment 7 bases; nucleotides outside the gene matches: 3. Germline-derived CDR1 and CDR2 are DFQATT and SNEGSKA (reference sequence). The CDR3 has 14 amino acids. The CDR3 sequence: CSARLAGGVNEQFF. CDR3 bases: TGCAGTGCTAGACTAGCGGGAGGGGTGAATGAGCAGTTCTTC.

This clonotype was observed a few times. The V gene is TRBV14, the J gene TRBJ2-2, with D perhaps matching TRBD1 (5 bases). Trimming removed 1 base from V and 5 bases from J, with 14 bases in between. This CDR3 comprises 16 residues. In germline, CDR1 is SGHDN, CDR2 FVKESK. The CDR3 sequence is CASSQGPRGRTGELFF. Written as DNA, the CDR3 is TGTGCCAGCAGCCAAGGACCAAGGGGCCGAACCGGGGAGCTGTTTTTT.

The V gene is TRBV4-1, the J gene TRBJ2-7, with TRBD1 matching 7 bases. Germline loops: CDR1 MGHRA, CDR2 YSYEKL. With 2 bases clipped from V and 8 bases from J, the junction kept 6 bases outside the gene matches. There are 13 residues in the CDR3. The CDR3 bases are TGCGCCAGCAGCCAATACGACAGGGATCAGCAGTACTTC. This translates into CASSQYDRDQQYF.

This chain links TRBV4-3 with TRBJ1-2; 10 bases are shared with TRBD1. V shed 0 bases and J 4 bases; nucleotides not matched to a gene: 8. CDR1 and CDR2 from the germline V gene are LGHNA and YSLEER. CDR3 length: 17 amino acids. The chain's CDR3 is CASSQDRQGAEIYGYTF. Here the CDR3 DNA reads TGCGCCAGCAGCCAAGATAGACAGGGGGCGGAAATCTATGGCTACACCTTC.

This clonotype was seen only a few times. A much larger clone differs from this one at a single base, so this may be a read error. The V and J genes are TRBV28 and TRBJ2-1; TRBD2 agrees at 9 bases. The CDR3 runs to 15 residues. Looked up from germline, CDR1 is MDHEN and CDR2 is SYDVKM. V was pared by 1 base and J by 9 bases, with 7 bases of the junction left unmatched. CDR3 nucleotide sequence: TGTGCCAGCAGTTTATCCAGCGGGGGGAACAGTGAGCAGTTCTTC. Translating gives CASSLSSGGNSEQFF.

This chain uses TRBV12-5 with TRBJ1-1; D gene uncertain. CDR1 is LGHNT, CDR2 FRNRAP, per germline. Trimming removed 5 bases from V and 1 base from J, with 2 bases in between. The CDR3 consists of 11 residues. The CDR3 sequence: CASGQNTEAFF. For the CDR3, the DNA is TGTGCTAGTGGTCAGAACACTGAAGCTTTCTTT.

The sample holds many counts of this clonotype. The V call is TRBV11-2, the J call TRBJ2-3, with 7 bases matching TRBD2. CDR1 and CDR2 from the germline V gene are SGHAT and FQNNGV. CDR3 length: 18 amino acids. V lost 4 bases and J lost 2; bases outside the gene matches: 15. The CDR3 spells CASSSDLPGTTTTDTQYF. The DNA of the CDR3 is TGTGCCAGCAGCTCGGATTTACCAGGGACTACCACCACAGATACGCAGTATTTT.

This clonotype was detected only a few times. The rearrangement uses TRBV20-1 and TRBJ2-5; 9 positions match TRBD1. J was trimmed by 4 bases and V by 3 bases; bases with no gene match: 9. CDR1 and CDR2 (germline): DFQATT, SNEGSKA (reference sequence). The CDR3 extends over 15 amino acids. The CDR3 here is CSARGPGTGRETQYF. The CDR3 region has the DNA TGCAGTGCTAGGGGTCCCGGGACAGGGAGAGAGACCCAGTACTTC.

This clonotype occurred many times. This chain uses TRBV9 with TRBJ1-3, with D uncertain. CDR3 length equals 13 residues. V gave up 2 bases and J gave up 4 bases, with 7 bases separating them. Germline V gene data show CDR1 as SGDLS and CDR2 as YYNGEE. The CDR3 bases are TGTGCCAGCAGCGTTTTTTCCGGAAACACCATATATTTT. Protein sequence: CASSVFSGNTIYF.

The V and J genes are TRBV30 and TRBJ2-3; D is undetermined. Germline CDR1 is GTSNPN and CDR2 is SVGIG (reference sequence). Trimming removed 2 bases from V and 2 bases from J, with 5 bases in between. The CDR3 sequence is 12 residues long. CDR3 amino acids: CAWSQNTDTQYF. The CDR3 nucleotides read TGTGCCTGGAGTCAAAACACAGATACGCAGTATTTT.

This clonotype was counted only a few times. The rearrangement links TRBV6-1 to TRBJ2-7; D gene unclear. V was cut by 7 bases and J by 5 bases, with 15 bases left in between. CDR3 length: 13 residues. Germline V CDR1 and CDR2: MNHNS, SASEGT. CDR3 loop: CASKVGKGNEQYF. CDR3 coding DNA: TGTGCCAGCAAAGTGGGGAAGGGCAACGAGCAGTACTTC.

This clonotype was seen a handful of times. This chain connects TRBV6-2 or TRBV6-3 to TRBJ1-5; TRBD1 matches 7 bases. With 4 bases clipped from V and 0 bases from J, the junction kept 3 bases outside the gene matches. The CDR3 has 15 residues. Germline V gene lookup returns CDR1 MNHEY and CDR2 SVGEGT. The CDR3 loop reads CASSWDSYSNQPQHF. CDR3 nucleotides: TGTGCCAGCAGTTGGGACAGTTATAGCAATCAGCCCCAGCATTTT.

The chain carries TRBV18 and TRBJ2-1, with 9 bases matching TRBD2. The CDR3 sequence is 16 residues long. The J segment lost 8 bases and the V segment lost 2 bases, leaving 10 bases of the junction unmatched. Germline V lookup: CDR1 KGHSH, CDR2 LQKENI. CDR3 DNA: TGTGCCAGCTCACCATTGTCGGGACTAGCCGTCGATGAGCAGTTCTTC. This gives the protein CASSPLSGLAVDEQFF.

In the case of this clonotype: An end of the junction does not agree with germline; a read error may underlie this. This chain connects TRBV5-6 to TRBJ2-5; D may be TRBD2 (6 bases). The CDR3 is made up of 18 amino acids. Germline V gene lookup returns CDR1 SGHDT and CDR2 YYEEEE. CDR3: CASSLRFRRTTPQETRYF. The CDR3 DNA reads TGTGCCAGCAGCTTGCGTTTTAGGCGGACTACCCCCCAAGAGACCCGGTACTTC.

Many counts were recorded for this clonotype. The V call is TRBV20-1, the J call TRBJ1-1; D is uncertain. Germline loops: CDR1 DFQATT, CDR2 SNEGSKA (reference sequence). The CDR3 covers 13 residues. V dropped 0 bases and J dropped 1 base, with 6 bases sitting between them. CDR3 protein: CSARETGNTEAFF. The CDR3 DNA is TGCAGTGCTAGAGAGACGGGGAACACTGAAGCTTTCTTT.

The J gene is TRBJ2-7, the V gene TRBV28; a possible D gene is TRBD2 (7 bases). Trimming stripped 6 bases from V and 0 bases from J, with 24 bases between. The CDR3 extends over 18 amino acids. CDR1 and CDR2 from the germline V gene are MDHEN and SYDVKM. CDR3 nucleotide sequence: TGTGCCAGCAGCCGTCCGGGGGCCCCGGGAGGTTTCTCCTACGAGCAGTACTTC. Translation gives CASSRPGAPGGFSYEQYF.

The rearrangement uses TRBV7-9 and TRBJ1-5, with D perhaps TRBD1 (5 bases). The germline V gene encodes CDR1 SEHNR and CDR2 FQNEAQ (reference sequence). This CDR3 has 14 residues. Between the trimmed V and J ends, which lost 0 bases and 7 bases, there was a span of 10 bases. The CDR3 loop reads CASSLAGQGQPQHF. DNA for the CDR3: TGTGCCAGCAGCTTAGCAGGCCAGGGACAGCCCCAGCATTTT.

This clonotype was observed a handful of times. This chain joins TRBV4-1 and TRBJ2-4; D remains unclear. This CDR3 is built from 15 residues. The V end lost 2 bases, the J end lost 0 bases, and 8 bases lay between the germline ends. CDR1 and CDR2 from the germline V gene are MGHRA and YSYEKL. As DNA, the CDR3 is TGCGCCAGCAGCCAATTACAGTTAGCCAAAAACATTCAGTACTTC. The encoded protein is CASSQLQLAKNIQYF.

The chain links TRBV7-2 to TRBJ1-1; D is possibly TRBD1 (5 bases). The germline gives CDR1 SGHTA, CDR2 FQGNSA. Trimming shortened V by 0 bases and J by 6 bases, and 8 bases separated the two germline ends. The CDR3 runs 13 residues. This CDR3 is CASSLAGGAEAFF. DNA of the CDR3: TGTGCCAGCAGCTTAGCGGGGGGAGCTGAAGCTTTCTTT.